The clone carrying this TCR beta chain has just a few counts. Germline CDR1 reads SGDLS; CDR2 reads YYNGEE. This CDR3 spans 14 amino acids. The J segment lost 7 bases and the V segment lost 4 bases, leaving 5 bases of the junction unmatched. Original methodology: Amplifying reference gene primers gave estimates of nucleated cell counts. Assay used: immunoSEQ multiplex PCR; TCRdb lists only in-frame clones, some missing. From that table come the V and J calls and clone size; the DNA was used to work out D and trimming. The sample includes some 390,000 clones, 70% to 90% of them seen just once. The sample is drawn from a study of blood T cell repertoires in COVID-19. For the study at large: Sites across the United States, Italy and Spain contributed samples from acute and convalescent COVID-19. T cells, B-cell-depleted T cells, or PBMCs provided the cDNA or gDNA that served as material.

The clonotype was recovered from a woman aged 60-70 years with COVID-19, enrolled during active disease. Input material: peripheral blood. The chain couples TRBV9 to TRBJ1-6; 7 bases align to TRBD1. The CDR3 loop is CASSSTGRNSPLHF. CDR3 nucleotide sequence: TGTGCCAGCAGCTCGACAGGGAGGAATTCACCCCTCCACTTT.